The 20 T cell receptor beta chains below all came from one sample that was sequenced in a study of early T cells in non-severe SARS-CoV-2 infection. TCRdb ran MiXCR on the 5' RACE reads and lists one entry per CDR3 protein. The sample lists approximately 30,000 distinct CDR3 sequences, approximately 7% occurring once. Sequencing used whole blood. The receptors shown here come from an adult who was a healthcare worker with PCR-confirmed SARS-CoV-2 infection or an uninfected control (not recorded which).

This clonotype was found a few times. The genes are TRBV3-1 and TRBJ1-2; 8 nucleotides agree with TRBD1. The trim removed 1 base at V and 8 bases at J, leaving 9 bases unmatched. CDR1 is LGHDT, CDR2 YNNKEL, per germline (reference sequence). CDR3 length equals 15 residues. The CDR3 region has the DNA TGTGCCAGCAGCCAAGGAGGCGCGGACAGGGTCGGCTACACCTTC. Its translation is CASSQGGADRVGYTF.

The chain uses TRBV10-3 and TRBJ1-3, with 7 bases aligning to TRBD1. The V gene end was trimmed by 2 bases and the J gene end by 0 bases; junction bases not matched to a gene: 7. CDR1 ENHRY and CDR2 SYGVKD come from the germline V gene. The CDR3 extends over 17 amino acids. The CDR3 nucleotides are TGTGCCATCAGTGAGAATCCGGGACAGCTCTCTGGAAACACCATATATTTT. This sequence encodes CAISENPGQLSGNTIYF.

The rearrangement uses TRBV21-1 and TRBJ2-7. TRBV21-1 is an annotated pseudogene. This CDR3 is 13 amino acids long. CDR3 DNA sequence: TGTGCCAGCAGCAAAGTTCCACGAGCCGTGGAGTACTTC. Its protein product is CASSKVPRAVEYF.

This clonotype has a count of ten or more. The chain uses TRBV20-1 and TRBJ1-3; perhaps TRBD1 as D (6 bases). Germline values: CDR1 DFQATT, CDR2 SNEGSKA (reference sequence). Trimming cost V 6 bases and J 0 bases, with 15 bases left between them. The CDR3 totals 15 residues. CDR3 bases: TGCAGTGCCACCCCCAGGGGTTTCTCTGGAAACACCATATATTTT. Translated: CSATPRGFSGNTIYF.

This clonotype was counted at least ten times. The gene calls are TRBV29-1 and TRBJ2-7; the match to TRBD2 covers 14 bases. This CDR3 comprises 14 residues. CDR1 and CDR2 from the germline V gene are SQVTM and ANQGSEA. V shed 7 bases, J shed 5 bases, and the junction held 7 bases outside the gene matches. CDR3 residues: CSAGTSGSFHEQYF. The CDR3 DNA reads TGCAGCGCTGGGACTAGCGGGAGCTTCCACGAGCAGTACTTC.

This clonotype showed up many times. The chain has TRBV2 and TRBJ1-6, with 7 bases lining up with TRBD1. CDR1 is SNHLY and CDR2 is FYNNEI in the germline V gene. V lost 6 bases and J lost 0; bases outside the gene matches: 5. The CDR3 totals 16 residues. This chain's CDR3 is CASRPTGSSYNSPLHF. The CDR3 nucleotides read TGTGCCAGCAGGCCGACAGGGAGCTCCTATAATTCACCCCTCCACTTT.

This clonotype was counted ten times or more. The V call is TRBV28, the J call TRBJ1-1, with a possible D match to TRBD1 (5 bases). The ends were cut back, 6 bases at V and 3 bases at J, with 14 bases in the middle. The CDR3 has 14 residues. Per the germline V gene, CDR1 is MDHEN and CDR2 is SYDVKM. The DNA for the CDR3 is TGTGCCAGCAGCCCAGGGATGGGGTACACTGAAGCTTTCTTT. The encoded protein is CASSPGMGYTEAFF.

Many counts were recorded for this clonotype. The rearrangement links TRBV5-6 to TRBJ2-1, with 8 bases matching TRBD1. The V and J ends lost 1 base and 6 bases, in that order; junction bases with no gene match: 3. Germline V gene lookup returns CDR1 SGHDT and CDR2 YYEEEE. This CDR3 region has 14 residues. The CDR3: CASSLLDRVNEQFF. Here the CDR3 DNA reads TGTGCCAGCAGCTTGCTGGACAGGGTCAATGAGCAGTTCTTC.

This clonotype was detected ten times or more. The gene calls are TRBV10-1 and TRBJ2-7, with TRBD2 matching 7 bases. The CDR3 sequence is 14 residues long. CDR1 is WNHNN and CDR2 is SYGVQD in the germline V gene (reference sequence). Trimming at V came to 6 bases and at J to 3 bases, leaving 8 bases not matched to a gene. CDR3 bases: TGCGCCAGCAGCCAGGCTAGCGGTTACTACGAGCAGTACTTC. Its protein is CASSQASGYYEQYF.

Within the sample, this clonotype is medium-sized. V gene TRBV6-5 combines with J gene TRBJ1-2; D is perhaps TRBD1 (5 bases). V was trimmed by 2 bases and J by 0 bases, leaving 16 bases between them. The germline V gene encodes CDR1 MNHEY and CDR2 SVGAGI. The CDR3 runs 17 residues. Written as DNA, the CDR3 is TGTGCCAGCAGTTACCGCGAGGGGCGCAAAGCTAACTATGGCTACACCTTC. It yields the protein CASSYREGRKANYGYTF.

This clonotype was counted many times. The chain employs TRBV28 and TRBJ1-1; D is unresolved. The germline V gene has CDR1 MDHEN and CDR2 SYDVKM. The V gene lost 3 bases and the J gene lost 10 bases, with 18 bases spanning the gap. This CDR3 is 14 amino acids long. In DNA form, the CDR3 reads TGTGCCAGCAGTTTTGTGCTCTCTCCTCACGGAGCTTTCTTT. It encodes CASSFVLSPHGAFF.

This clonotype was seen many times. V is TRBV6-1 and J is TRBJ2-2, with 7 bases aligning to TRBD1. Germline V gives CDR1 MNHNS, CDR2 SASEGT. The V and J ends lost 1 base and 6 bases, in that order; junction bases with no gene match: 5. The CDR3 consists of 15 residues. The CDR3 is CASSEVQGVPGELFF. CDR3 nucleotides: TGTGCCAGCAGTGAAGTTCAGGGGGTCCCCGGGGAGCTGTTTTTT.

This clonotype occurred many times. V usage is TRBV5-1 and J usage is TRBJ2-4; weak D call: TRBD2 (5 bases). Trimming removed 0 bases at V and 0 bases at J, with 10 bases between. From germline, CDR1 is SGHRS and CDR2 YFSETQ. This CDR3 has 16 residues. The chain's CDR3 is CASSLEDGLAKNIQYF. DNA of the CDR3: TGCGCCAGCAGCTTGGAGGACGGACTAGCCAAAAACATTCAGTACTTC. The full variable domain, with the rest looked up from reference TRBV5-1 and TRBJ2-4, is KAGVTQTPRYLIKTRGQQVTLSCSPISGHRSVSWYQQTPGQGLQFLFEYFSETQRNKGNFPGRFSGRQFSNSRSEMNVSTLELGDSALYLCASSLEDGLAKNIQYFGAGTRLSVL.

A remark on this clonotype: This may be a read error: a much more frequent sequence differs by one nucleotide. DNA for the CDR3: TGCAGTGCACCCGACATCCTCTTTCACTTT. Protein sequence: CSAPDILFHF. The chain links TRBV20-1 to TRBJ1-6; D uncertain. Between the trimmed V and J ends, which lost 6 bases and 19 bases, there was a span of 16 bases. Germline CDR1 is DFQATT and CDR2 is SNEGSKA (reference sequence). This CDR3 region has 10 residues.

This clonotype was detected many times. The V call is TRBV29-1, the J call TRBJ2-7; 7 bases agree with TRBD1. After removal of 6 bases from V and 6 bases from J, the junction contained 8 bases not matched to a gene. Germline V gene lookup returns CDR1 SQVTM and CDR2 ANQGSEA. The CDR3 covers 12 residues. DNA for the CDR3: TGCAGCGTGGGTGACAGGGCCAGCGAGCAGTACTTC. Its translation is CSVGDRASEQYF.

This clonotype was counted many times. The chain couples TRBV5-1 to TRBJ2-7, with TRBD2 matching 9 bases. The CDR3 runs to 16 residues. Germline lookup yields CDR1 SGHRS and CDR2 YFSETQ. The J segment lost 2 bases and the V segment lost 1 base, leaving 7 bases of the junction unmatched. The CDR3 sequence: CASSLPQAGGPYEQYF. CDR3 DNA sequence: TGCGCCAGCAGCTTGCCCCAGGCGGGAGGGCCCTACGAGCAGTACTTC.

This clonotype has ten or more counts. The genes are TRBV7-6 and TRBJ2-1; D remains unclear. Germline CDR1 reads SGHVS; CDR2 reads FNYEAQ. The CDR3 runs 15 residues. Trimming stripped 1 base from V and 0 bases from J, with 7 bases between. The CDR3 protein is CASSLVQVSYNEQFF. For the CDR3, the DNA is TGTGCCAGCAGCTTAGTACAAGTCTCCTACAATGAGCAGTTCTTC.

This clonotype has just a few counts. The gene calls are TRBV4-3 and TRBJ1-4, with D maybe TRBD1 (6 bases). The CDR3 has 15 amino acids. Germline values: CDR1 LGHNA, CDR2 YSLEER. V was clipped by 0 bases and J by 8 bases, with 13 bases between them. The CDR3 protein is CASSQDHGGREKLFF. The CDR3 DNA reads as TGCGCCAGCAGCCAAGATCACGGGGGGCGAGAAAAACTGTTTTTT.

This clonotype has ten or more counts. The chain links TRBV7-9 to TRBJ2-1; 7 bases align to TRBD1. Trimming took 2 bases from V and 1 from J; bases not matched to a gene: 2. Germline lookup yields CDR1 SEHNR and CDR2 FQNEAQ (reference sequence). CDR3 length: 15 amino acids. The CDR3 coding sequence is TGTGCCAGCAGCTTAAGACAGGGATCCTACAATGAGCAGTTCTTC. It yields the protein CASSLRQGSYNEQFF.

Many counts were recorded for this clonotype. The CDR3 sequence is CSVVPGTDTQYF. CDR3 nucleotide sequence: TGCAGCGTTGTTCCCGGCACAGATACGCAGTATTTT. V and J are TRBV29-1 and TRBJ2-3; D gene uncertain. Germline V gene lookup returns CDR1 SQVTM and CDR2 ANQGSEA. The length of the CDR3 is 12 residues. Deletions cut 4 bases from V and 1 base from J, with 6 bases between.